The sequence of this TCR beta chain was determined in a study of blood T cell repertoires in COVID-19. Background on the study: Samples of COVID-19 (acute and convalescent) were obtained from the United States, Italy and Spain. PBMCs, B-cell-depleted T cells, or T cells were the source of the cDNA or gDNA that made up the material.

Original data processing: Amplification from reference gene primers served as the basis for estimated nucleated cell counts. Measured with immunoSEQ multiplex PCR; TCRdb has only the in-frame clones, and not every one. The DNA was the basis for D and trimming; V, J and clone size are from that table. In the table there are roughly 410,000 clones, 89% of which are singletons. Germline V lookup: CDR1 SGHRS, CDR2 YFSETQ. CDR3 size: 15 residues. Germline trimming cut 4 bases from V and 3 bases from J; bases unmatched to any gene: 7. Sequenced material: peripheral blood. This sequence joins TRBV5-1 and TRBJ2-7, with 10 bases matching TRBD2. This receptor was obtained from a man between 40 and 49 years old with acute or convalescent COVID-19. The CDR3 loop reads CASSPSGGAYYEQYF. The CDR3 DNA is TGCGCCAGCAGCCCCAGCGGGGGGGCCTACTACGAGCAGTACTTC.